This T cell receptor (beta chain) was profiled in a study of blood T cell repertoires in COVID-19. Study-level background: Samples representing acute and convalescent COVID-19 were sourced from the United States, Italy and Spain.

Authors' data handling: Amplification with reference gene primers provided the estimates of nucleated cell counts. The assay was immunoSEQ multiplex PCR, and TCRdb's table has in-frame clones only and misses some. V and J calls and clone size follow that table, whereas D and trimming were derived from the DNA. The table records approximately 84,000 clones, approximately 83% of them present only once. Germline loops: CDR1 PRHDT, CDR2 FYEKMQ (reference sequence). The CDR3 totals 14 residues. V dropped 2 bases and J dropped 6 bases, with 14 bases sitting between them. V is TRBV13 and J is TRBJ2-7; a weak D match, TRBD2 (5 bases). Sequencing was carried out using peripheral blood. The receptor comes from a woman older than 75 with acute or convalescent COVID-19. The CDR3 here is CASSLKGVQAEQYF. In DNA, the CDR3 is TGTGCCAGCAGCTTAAAGGGAGTACAAGCCGAGCAGTACTTC. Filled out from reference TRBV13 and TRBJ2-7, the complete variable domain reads AAGVIQSPRHLIKEKRETATLKCYPIPRHDTVYWYQQGPGQDPQFLISFYEKMQSDKGSIPDRFSAQQFSDYHSELNMSSLELGDSALYFCASSLKGVQAEQYFGPGTRLTVT.